The 3 T cell receptor beta chains reported below all come from one sample, sequenced in a study of T cell responses to AZD1222 COVID-19 vaccine. TCRdb's copy holds only in-frame clones and misses some; the assay was immunoSEQ multiplex PCR. The sample has around 150,000 clones, 90% to 95% seen once. Specimen: peripheral blood, collected on day 0 of AZD1222 vaccination. The receptors were gathered from an adult in good health.

This chain joins TRBV7-2 and TRBJ1-2, with 8 bases matching TRBD1. Germline CDR1 reads SGHTA; CDR2 reads FQGNSA. There are 12 residues in the CDR3. V dropped 4 bases and J dropped 7; count of bases not matched to a gene: 2. The CDR3 sequence: CASSSDRGGYTF. The CDR3 DNA follows: TGTGCCAGCAGCTCAGACAGGGGTGGCTACACCTTC.

The chain carries TRBV9 and TRBJ2-5, with a tentative D call TRBD1 (6 bases). The CDR3 has 15 residues. Germline CDR1 is SGDLS and CDR2 is YYNGEE. V lost 0 bases, J lost 5 bases, and 14 bases lay in between. Here the CDR3 reads CASSVDWGPGETQYF. In nucleotides, the CDR3 is TGTGCCAGCAGCGTAGATTGGGGGCCGGGGGAGACCCAGTACTTC.

The gene calls are TRBV5-4 and TRBJ2-7; 7 bases map to TRBD1. The ends lost 4 bases at V and 0 bases at J; junction bases unmatched: 4. The CDR3 extends over 14 amino acids. Germline V gene data show CDR1 as SGHNT and CDR2 as YYREEE (reference sequence). CDR3 amino acids: CASSVRDSSYEQYF. Here the CDR3 DNA reads TGTGCCAGCAGCGTTAGGGACAGCTCCTACGAGCAGTACTTC.